Shown below are 8 T cell receptor beta chains from a single sample sequenced in a study of cytomegalovirus exposure and HLA in healthy donors. Vbeta (60) and Jbeta (13) primers were used in the PCR. Repertoires were generated with immunoSEQ multiplex PCR, while TCRdb's copy carries only in-frame clones and drops some. The data show around 90,000 clones, roughly two thirds seen once. The source material was PBMCs. The receptors derive from a human donor in good health.

The chain uses TRBV29-1 and TRBJ2-7; TRBD1 matches 11 bases. Per germline, CDR1 SQVTM and CDR2 ANQGSEA. With 5 bases clipped from V and 6 bases from J, the junction kept 9 bases outside the gene matches. CDR3 size: 14 residues. The DNA of the CDR3 is TGCAGCGTTATTACCGGGACAGGGGGATTCGAGCAGTACTTC. Protein product: CSVITGTGGFEQYF.

This clone was seen more than once but under ten times. V usage is TRBV2 and J usage is TRBJ2-1; the match to TRBD2 covers 10 bases. V dropped 6 bases and J dropped 7; count of bases not matched to a gene: 12. Germline loops: CDR1 SNHLY, CDR2 FYNNEI. The CDR3 is 16 amino acids. CDR3 residues: CASSPWVSSGGNEQFF. CDR3 nucleotides: TGTGCCAGCAGCCCCTGGGTGTCTAGCGGGGGAAATGAGCAGTTCTTC.

The CDR3 here is CASSGQGVPYSNQPQHF. CDR3 coding DNA: TGTGCCAGTAGCGGGCAGGGGGTCCCATATAGCAATCAGCCCCAGCATTTT. The chain carries TRBV19 and TRBJ1-5; 7 bases fit TRBD1. The V gene's germline CDR1 is LNHDA and CDR2 SQIVND (reference sequence). This CDR3 is 17 amino acids long. V lost 6 bases and J lost 0; bases outside the gene matches: 11.

This clone was seen a single time. The chain employs TRBV15 and TRBJ1-3; D remains ambiguous. V lost 0 bases, J lost 0 bases, and 9 bases lay in between. The germline V gene has CDR1 LNHNV and CDR2 YYDKDF (reference sequence). The CDR3 is made up of 16 amino acids. Written as DNA, the CDR3 is TGTGCCACCAGCAGAGAGGGAGAGTTCTCTGGAAACACCATATATTTT. Protein sequence: CATSREGEFSGNTIYF.

The CDR3 loop is CASSPPLGEAFF. CDR3 DNA: TGTGCCAGCAGCCCTCCACTCGGTGAAGCTTTCTTT. The chain employs TRBV11-2 and TRBJ1-1, with D uncertain. With 5 bases removed from V and 7 bases from J, the gap between germline ends came to 11 bases. Germline loops: CDR1 SGHAT, CDR2 FQNNGV. There are 12 residues in the CDR3.

The chain carries TRBV9 and TRBJ1-6; 8 bases map to TRBD1. CDR1 is SGDLS and CDR2 is YYNGEE in the germline V gene. CDR3 length equals 16 residues. Losses at the gene ends were 3 bases for V and 5 bases for J; bases not matched to a gene: 7. In DNA form, the CDR3 reads TGTGCCAGCAGCGGGACCCAGGGGGCGGATAATTCACCCCTCCACTTT. This gives the protein CASSGTQGADNSPLHF.

About this clone itself: A junction end diverges from the germline sequence, so it may reflect a read error. The gene calls are TRBV7-7 and TRBJ2-3, with TRBD2 matching over 7 bases. CDR3 length: 16 amino acids. CDR1 and CDR2 from the germline V gene are SSHAT and FNYEAQ (reference sequence). The CDR3 DNA reads as TGTGCTAGCAGCTTCCTACTACAGACTAGCTCAGATACGCAGTATTTT. This sequence encodes CASSFLLQTSSDTQYF.

The gene calls are TRBV9 and TRBJ2-2; tentative D call: TRBD2 (5 bases). The V end lost 0 bases, the J end lost 4 bases, and 16 bases lay between the germline ends. This CDR3 is built from 17 residues. Germline values: CDR1 SGDLS, CDR2 YYNGEE. This chain's CDR3 is CASSVATGGRGTGELFF. As DNA, the CDR3 is TGTGCCAGCAGCGTAGCTACCGGAGGACGGGGCACCGGGGAGCTGTTTTTT. The whole variable domain, filled in from reference TRBV9 and TRBJ2-2, reads DSGVTQTPKHLITATGQRVTLRCSPRSGDLSVYWYQQSLDQGLQFLIQYYNGEERAKGNILERFSAQQFPDLHSELNLSSLELGDSALYFCASSVATGGRGTGELFFGEGSRLTVL.